The rows below give T cell receptor beta chains drawn from one sample of a study of response to subunit inactivated influenza vaccine. TCRdb independently ran MiXCR on the RT-PCR reads; one entry per CDR3 protein. The table has about 190,000 distinct CDR3 sequences, around 14% seen once. The sample here was CD8+ T cells sorted from PBMCs, taken 5 days after vaccination. These receptors were taken from a middle-aged man who received an inactivated influenza vaccine. CDR3s include the opening cysteine and the closing phenylalanine or tryptophan. Each record gives: CDR3 DNA, CDR3 protein, J gene, CDR3 length, D gene, clone size, V gene. D genes are given only for firm matches. Clone size, where shown, is once, few, many, or a class for clones that have expanded.

DNA: TGCAGCGTTGAAGAACGATTAGCTGTCGGCGAGCAGTACTTC
CDR3: CSVEERLAVGEQYF
J: TRBJ2-7
length: 14
D: .
size: .
V: TRBV29-1

DNA: TGTGCCAGCAGCTTATCTATAGGCGCTCAGGGTGAAAAACTGTTTTTT
CDR3: CASSLSIGAQGEKLFF
J: TRBJ1-4
length: 16
D: .
size: many
V: TRBV11-2

DNA: TGTGCCAGCAGCTTAGGGGCGGGAGCCCCCACAGATACGCAGTATTTT
CDR3: CASSLGAGAPTDTQYF
J: TRBJ2-3
length: 16
D: TRBD2
size: few
V: TRBV7-8

DNA: TGTGCCAGCAGTTACTCGAAGGACGCCTCCCCCATTGAGCAGTTCTTC
CDR3: CASSYSKDASPIEQFF
J: TRBJ2-1
length: 16
D: .
size: .
V: TRBV6-5

DNA: TGTGCCTTCTGTCCGGGACTAGCGGGAGGTCTGTCCTACAATGAGCAGTTCTTC
CDR3: CAFCPGLAGGLSYNEQFF
J: TRBJ2-1
length: 18
D: TRBD2
size: .
V: TRBV3-1

DNA: TGTGCCAGCAGCTTAGTTGTATGGGACAGGGGGTCCGAGCAGTACTTC
CDR3: CASSLVVWDRGSEQYF
J: TRBJ2-7
length: 16
D: TRBD1
size: .
V: TRBV7-8

DNA: TGTGCCAGCAGCCAAAACCCAGCGGGAAACTACGAGCAGTACTTC
CDR3: CASSQNPAGNYEQYF
J: TRBJ2-7
length: 15
D: TRBD2
size: few
V: TRBV6-1

DNA: TGCAGTGCCCCCGGGACAGGGAGCTACGAGCAGTACTTC
CDR3: CSAPGTGSYEQYF
J: TRBJ2-7
length: 13
D: TRBD1
size: many
V: TRBV20-1

DNA: TGTGCCAGCAGCTTATATCCGCAAGAGACCCAGTACTTC
CDR3: CASSLYPQETQYF
J: TRBJ2-5
length: 13
D: .
size: few
V: TRBV11-2

DNA: TGTGCCAGCAGTCCTGTAGCGGGAGCCTCCTACAATGAGCAGTTCTTC
CDR3: CASSPVAGASYNEQFF
J: TRBJ2-1
length: 16
D: TRBD2
size: few
V: TRBV12-3/TRBV12-4